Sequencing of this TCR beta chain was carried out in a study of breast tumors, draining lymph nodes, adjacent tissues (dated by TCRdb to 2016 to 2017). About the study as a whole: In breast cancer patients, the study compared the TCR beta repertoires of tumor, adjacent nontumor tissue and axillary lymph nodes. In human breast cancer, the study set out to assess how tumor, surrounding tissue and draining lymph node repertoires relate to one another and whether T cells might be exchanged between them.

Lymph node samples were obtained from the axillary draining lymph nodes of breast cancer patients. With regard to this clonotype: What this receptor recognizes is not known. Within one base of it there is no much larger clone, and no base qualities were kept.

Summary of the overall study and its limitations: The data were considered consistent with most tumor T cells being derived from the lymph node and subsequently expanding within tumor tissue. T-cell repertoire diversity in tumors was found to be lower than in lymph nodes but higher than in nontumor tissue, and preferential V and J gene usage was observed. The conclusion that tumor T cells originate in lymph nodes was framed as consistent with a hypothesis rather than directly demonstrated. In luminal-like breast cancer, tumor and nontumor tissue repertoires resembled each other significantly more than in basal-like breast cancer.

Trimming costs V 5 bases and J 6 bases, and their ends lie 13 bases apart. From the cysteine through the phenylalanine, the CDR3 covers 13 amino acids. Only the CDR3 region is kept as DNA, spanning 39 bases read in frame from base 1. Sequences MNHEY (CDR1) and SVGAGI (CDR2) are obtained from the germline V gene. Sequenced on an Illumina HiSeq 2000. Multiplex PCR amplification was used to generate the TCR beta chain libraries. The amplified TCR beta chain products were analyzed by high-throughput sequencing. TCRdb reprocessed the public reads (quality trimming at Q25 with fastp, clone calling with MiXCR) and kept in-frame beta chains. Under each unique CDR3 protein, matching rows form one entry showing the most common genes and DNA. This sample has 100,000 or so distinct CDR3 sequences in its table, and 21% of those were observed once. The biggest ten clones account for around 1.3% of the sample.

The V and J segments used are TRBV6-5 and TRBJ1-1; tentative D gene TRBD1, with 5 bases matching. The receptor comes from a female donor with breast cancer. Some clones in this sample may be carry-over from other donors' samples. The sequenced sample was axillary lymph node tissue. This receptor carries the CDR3 CASSRKVGPEAFF. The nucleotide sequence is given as TGTGCCAGCAGTCGGAAGGTGGGGCCTGAAGCTTTCTTT.